This TCR beta chain appears in the sequencing data of a study of Ad26.COV2.S vaccination and SARS-CoV-2 variants. Study in general: Once, or twice with 56 days between doses, Ad26.COV2.S was given intramuscularly.

The repertoire was sequenced with immunoSEQ multiplex PCR; TCRdb's copy has only in-frame clones and lacks some. The sample shows more than 300,000 clones, around 84% of them seen only once. Treatment specified: 15 to 20 received Ad26.COV2.S at low or high dose, single or two shots; about 5 received placebo; per-sample allocation not given. Day 63 after the first injection of vaccine or placebo was the sampling time. Trimming removed 5 bases at V and 1 base at J, with 15 bases between. This CDR3 comprises 15 residues. The V gene's germline CDR1 is SGHNT and CDR2 YYREEE (reference sequence). Concerning this clone: Its antigen is still unknown.

Study results and caveats: There was reportedly substantial breadth in spike-specific CD8+ and CD4+ T cell responses after vaccination. Placebo recipients showed lower spike-specific TCR breadth than vaccinees.

Source: peripheral blood, taken in a trial of Ad26.COV2.S vaccine versus placebo. This receptor was taken from a person aged 18 to 59 who received the Ad26.COV2.S COVID-19 vaccine or a placebo. This chain connects TRBV5-4 to TRBJ2-5; maybe TRBD1 (6 bases). CDR3: CASSLGQSLQETQYF. In DNA form, the CDR3 reads TGTGCCAGCAGTCTAGGACAGTCCCTCCAAGAGACCCAGTACTTC.